Below are 15 T cell receptor beta chains sequenced from a single sample in a study of Ad26.COV2.S vaccination and SARS-CoV-2 variants. Repertoires were generated with immunoSEQ multiplex PCR, while TCRdb's copy carries only in-frame clones and drops some. Here the sample spans 400,000 or so clones, roughly nine tenths being singletons. Noted treatment: 15 to 20 received Ad26.COV2.S at low or high dose, single or two shots; five or six received placebo; per-sample allocation not given. Day 63 after the first injection of vaccine or placebo was the sampling time. The starting material was peripheral blood, obtained in a trial of Ad26.COV2.S vaccine versus placebo. These receptors were taken from a person between 18 and 65 years old who received the Ad26.COV2.S COVID-19 vaccine or a placebo.

V is TRBV6-5 and J is TRBJ1-1, with a tentative D call TRBD1 (5 bases). The length of the CDR3 is 14 residues. Germline lookup yields CDR1 MNHEY and CDR2 SVGAGI. V shed 8 bases and J shed 1 base, with 14 bases lying between them. The CDR3: CASLPGRTNTEAFF. The CDR3, as DNA: TGTGCCAGCCTCCCGGGGCGCACGAACACTGAAGCTTTCTTT.

The rearrangement joins TRBV27 to TRBJ1-2; TRBD1 might be the D (6 bases). The CDR3 is 17 residues long. Trimming removed 5 bases from V and 1 base from J, with 20 bases in between. CDR1 and CDR2 (germline): MNHEY, SMNVEV (reference sequence). The CDR3 here is CASSPGLTLQGNYGYTF. The CDR3 DNA follows: TGTGCCAGCAGTCCGGGACTCACTTTACAGGGTAACTATGGCTACACCTTC.

The V and J genes are TRBV6-6 and TRBJ1-2, with TRBD1 matching 9 bases. CDR3 size: 16 residues. Germline-derived CDR1 and CDR2 are MNHNY and SVGAGI (reference sequence). With V trimmed by 6 bases and J by 2 bases, 10 bases remained unmatched. The CDR3 DNA sequence: TGTGCCAGCAGAACCCAAACAGGGGGCCCGAACTATGGCTACACCTTC. Translating gives CASRTQTGGPNYGYTF.

The chain recombines TRBV7-8 with TRBJ1-2; 8 nucleotides match TRBD1. The CDR3 totals 13 residues. V gave up 6 bases and J gave up 8 bases; unmatched junction bases: 8. The germline gives CDR1 SGHVS, CDR2 FQNEAQ. In nucleotides, the CDR3 is TGTGCCAGCAGTTCCGGACAGGGACTCGGCTACACCTTC. Translated, it gives CASSSGQGLGYTF. Based on the CDR3 plus reference TRBV7-8 and TRBJ1-2, the full variable domain is GAGVSQSPRYKVAKRGQDVALRCDPISGHVSLFWYQQALGQGPEFLTYFQNEAQLDKSGLPSDRFFAERPEGSVSTLKIQRTQQEDSAVYLCASSSGQGLGYTFGSGTRLTVV.

The chain employs TRBV20-1 and TRBJ1-5; D is undetermined. CDR3 size: 13 residues. Per germline, CDR1 DFQATT and CDR2 SNEGSKA (reference sequence). With 3 bases removed from V and 1 base from J, the gap between germline ends came to 7 bases. The CDR3: CSASVLSNQPQHF. The CDR3 DNA sequence: TGCAGTGCTAGTGTACTGAGCAATCAGCCCCAGCATTTT.

The genes are TRBV9 and TRBJ2-1; 10 positions match TRBD2. Germline CDR1 is SGDLS and CDR2 is YYNGEE. This CDR3 region has 19 residues. V lost 0 bases to trimming and J lost 0 bases; unmatched junction nucleotides: 9. CDR3 nucleotide sequence: TGTGCCAGCAGCGTAGTCCCAGCGGGGGGGTCGAGCTCCTACAATGAGCAGTTCTTC. Protein product: CASSVVPAGGSSSYNEQFF.

For the CDR3, the DNA is TGTGCCAGCGGTAACGGAGGGGAAGGGGGTGGCTACACCTTC. Translating gives CASGNGGEGGGYTF. The V and J genes are TRBV27 and TRBJ1-2; maybe TRBD1 (6 bases). Germline assignment: CDR1 MNHEY and CDR2 SMNVEV (reference sequence). The CDR3 is 14 amino acids. The germline V and J ends were trimmed by 8 bases and 7 bases, with 20 bases remaining between them.

This rearrangement joins TRBV6-5 to TRBJ2-2; D is ambiguous. The CDR3 extends over 13 amino acids. Trimming shortened V by 2 bases and J by 5 bases, and 6 bases separated the two germline ends. Germline loops: CDR1 MNHEY, CDR2 SVGAGI. The CDR3 here is CASSYEGTGELFF. In nucleotides, the CDR3 is TGTGCCAGCAGTTACGAAGGGACCGGGGAGCTGTTTTTT.

The chain recombines TRBV15 with TRBJ2-1, with TRBD2 as a possible D gene (5 bases). The length of the CDR3 is 15 residues. Per the germline V gene, CDR1 is LNHNV and CDR2 is YYDKDF (reference sequence). Trimming removed 1 base from V and 5 bases from J, with 12 bases in between. Here the CDR3 DNA reads TGTGCCACCAGCAGAGGAGGGTGGCAGAACAATGAGCAGTTCTTC. This gives the protein CATSRGGWQNNEQFF.

The J gene is TRBJ1-4, the V gene TRBV30, with D hard to call. The CDR3 is 11 amino acids. Germline values: CDR1 GTSNPN, CDR2 SVGIG (reference sequence). The V end lost 7 bases, the J end lost 7 bases, and 10 bases lay between the germline ends. The CDR3 DNA reads TGTGCCTTACTCCTGGGTGAAAAACTGTTTTTT. Its translation is CALLLGEKLFF. The whole variable domain, filled in from reference TRBV30 and TRBJ1-4, reads SQTIHQWPATLVQPVGSPLSLECTVEGTSNPNLYWYRQAAGRGLQLLFYSVGIGQISSEVPQNLSASRPQDRQFILSSKKLLLSDSGFYLCALLLGEKLFFGSGTQLSVL.

The chain recombines TRBV19 with TRBJ1-4; 9 bases agree with TRBD1. V trimming: 5 bases; J trimming: 6 bases; junction bases outside the gene matches: 7. The CDR3 contains 15 residues. Germline V CDR1 and CDR2: LNHDA, SQIVND (reference sequence). CDR3 coding DNA: TGTGCCAGTAGTGCTCCGGGACAGGGATATGAAAAACTGTTTTTT. Its translation is CASSAPGQGYEKLFF.

V gene TRBV11-2 combines with J gene TRBJ2-7, with TRBD1 as a possible D gene (6 bases). The length of the CDR3 is 16 residues. With 2 bases removed from V and 0 bases from J, the gap between germline ends came to 14 bases. Per germline, CDR1 SGHAT and CDR2 FQNNGV. The DNA for the CDR3 is TGTGCCAGCAGCTTATTTTGGACAGCATCCTCCTACGAGCAGTACTTC. Its protein is CASSLFWTASSYEQYF.

V gene TRBV4-3 combines with J gene TRBJ1-2; D remains ambiguous. This CDR3 has 14 residues. V lost 0 bases, J lost 1 base, and 6 bases lay in between. Germline loops: CDR1 LGHNA, CDR2 YSLEER. The CDR3 DNA is TGCGCCAGCAGCCAAGATGGGTATAACTATGGCTACACCTTC. It yields the protein CASSQDGYNYGYTF.

This chain uses TRBV7-8 with TRBJ1-1; 7 nucleotides match TRBD1. Germline lookup yields CDR1 SGHVS and CDR2 FQNEAQ. The ends lost 1 base at V and 2 bases at J; junction bases unmatched: 4. There are 15 residues in the CDR3. CDR3 region: CASSLGDRHNTEAFF. CDR3 sequence (DNA): TGTGCCAGCAGCTTAGGGGACAGACACAACACTGAAGCTTTCTTT.

The V call is TRBV6-1, the J call TRBJ1-2; D remains ambiguous. Trimming took 5 bases from V and 8 from J, leaving 12 bases between them. Germline V gene data show CDR1 as MNHNS and CDR2 as SASEGT. The CDR3 runs to 12 residues. This CDR3 reads CASSTPSQGYTF. In DNA form, the CDR3 reads TGTGCCAGCAGTACCCCGAGTCAGGGCTACACCTTC.